This TCR beta chain was recorded in a study of T cells in Graves' hyperthyroidism and ophthalmopathy. Whole-study findings and limits: The majority of expanded thyroid clonotypes above 0.001 also appeared in blood.

This clonotype was observed at least ten times. Its target is unknown. Stable Graves' hyperthyroidism denoted no ophthalmopathy progression over 18 months. PBMCs came from 8.5 to 10 ml fresh peripheral blood. The investigators amplified TCR beta CDR3 regions from RNA transcripts. A first-round RT-PCR of the TCR CDR3 used the HTBI primer set. TCRdb redid the calling of the multiplex PCR reads with MiXCR, one entry per CDR3 protein. The sample has about 560,000 distinct CDR3 sequences, more than 15% seen once. The CDR3 runs 14 residues. Germline loops: CDR1 MGHRA, CDR2 YSYEKL. V shed 1 base and J shed 3 bases, with 9 bases lying between them.

What was sequenced was blood. This rearrangement joins TRBV4-1 to TRBJ1-1, with no clear D. This TCR came from a woman under 40 with Graves' hyperthyroidism. The CDR3: CASSQAPMDTEAFF. CDR3 sequence (DNA): TGCGCCAGCAGCCAAGCCCCAATGGACACTGAAGCTTTCTTT.